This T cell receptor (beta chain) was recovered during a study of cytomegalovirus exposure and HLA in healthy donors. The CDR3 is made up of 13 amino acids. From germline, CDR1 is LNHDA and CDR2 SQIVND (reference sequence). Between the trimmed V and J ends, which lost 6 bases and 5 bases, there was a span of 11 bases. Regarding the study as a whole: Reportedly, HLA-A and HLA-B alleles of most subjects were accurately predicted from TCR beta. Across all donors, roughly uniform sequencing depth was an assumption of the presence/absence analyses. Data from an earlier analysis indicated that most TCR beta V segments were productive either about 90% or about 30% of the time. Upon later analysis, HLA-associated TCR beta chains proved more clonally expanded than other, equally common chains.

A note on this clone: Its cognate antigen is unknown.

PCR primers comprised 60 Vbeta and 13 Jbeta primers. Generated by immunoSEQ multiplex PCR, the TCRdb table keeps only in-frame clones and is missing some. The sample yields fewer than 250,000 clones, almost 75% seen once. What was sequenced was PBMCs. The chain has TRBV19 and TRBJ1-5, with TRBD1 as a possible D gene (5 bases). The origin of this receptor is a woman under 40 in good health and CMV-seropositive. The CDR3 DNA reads TGTGCCAGTAGGCCAGGGTTCTATCAGCCCCAGCATTTT. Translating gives CASRPGFYQPQHF.